The next 22 T cell receptor beta chains were all read from a single sample in a study of T cells after yellow fever vaccination (dated by TCRdb to between 2019 and 2020). Libraries were prepared through 5' RACE. The sequencer was an Illumina HiSeq 2500. TCRdb applied fastp at Q25 and MiXCR to the public reads, then kept only in-frame beta chains. Identical CDR3 proteins give one entry, which carries the most common genes and DNA. This sample lists approximately 250,000 distinct CDR3 sequences; 6.7% were detected once. Clones ranked in the top ten supply 0.85% to 1.2% of the sample. Interpreted using the paper, the treatment or condition label stands for: live attenuated yellow fever vaccine strain. The sequenced sample was CD4+ T cells sorted from PBMCs, obtained on the day of the yellow fever booster vaccination. These TCRs come from a man aged 30 to 39 who received the YFV17D yellow fever vaccine.

This clonotype was picked up many times. The gene calls are TRBV18 and TRBJ2-5, with 7 nucleotides matching TRBD1. The CDR3 length is 15 residues. Germline assignment: CDR1 KGHSH and CDR2 LQKENI. With 0 bases clipped from V and 3 bases from J, the junction kept 4 bases outside the gene matches. The CDR3 region has the DNA TGTGCCAGCTCACCACCCACACAGGGGAAAGAGACCCAGTACTTC. It yields the protein CASSPPTQGKETQYF.

The V and J genes are TRBV23-1 and TRBJ2-7, with TRBD2 matching over 8 bases. TRBV23-1 is reported as an ORF; its role is uncertain. Trimming took 9 bases from V and 3 from J; bases not matched to a gene: 13. This CDR3 contains 15 residues. The CDR3 nucleotides read TGCGCCAGTGACAGTCCCCGGCTAGCGGGCTACGAGCAGTACTTC. Protein sequence: CASDSPRLAGYEQYF.

The J gene is TRBJ2-1, the V gene TRBV19, with D perhaps matching TRBD2 (6 bases). Trimming shortened V by 1 base and J by 8 bases, and 15 bases separated the two germline ends. This CDR3 contains 15 residues. Germline loops: CDR1 LNHDA, CDR2 SQIVND (reference sequence). CDR3 nucleotide sequence: TGTGCCAGTAGTATAGCTAGACTAGTGAATGATGAGCAGTTCTTC. This sequence encodes CASSIARLVNDEQFF. The variable domain in full, completed from reference TRBV19 and TRBJ2-1, reads DGGITQSPKYLFRKEGQNVTLSCEQNLNHDAMYWYRQDPGQGLRLIYYSQIVNDFQKGDIAEGYSVSREKKESFPLTVTSAQKNPTAFYLCASSIARLVNDEQFFGPGTRLTVL.

A few counts support this clonotype. The V call is TRBV18, the J call TRBJ2-3; 14 nucleotides match TRBD2. This CDR3 contains 18 residues. In germline, CDR1 is KGHSH, CDR2 LQKENI. Trimming at V came to 3 bases and at J to 0 bases, leaving 5 bases not matched to a gene. For the CDR3, the DNA is TGTGCCAGCTCACCGATGGGACTAGCGGGAGTCAGCACAGATACGCAGTATTTT. It encodes CASSPMGLAGVSTDTQYF.

This clonotype showed up many times. V is TRBV7-3 and J is TRBJ2-1; TRBD1 might be the D (6 bases). V was clipped by 0 bases and J by 5 bases, with 20 bases between them. Germline lookup yields CDR1 SGHTA and CDR2 FQGTGA. The CDR3 sequence is 18 residues long. CDR3 in amino acids: CASSLTRPWGRHDNEQFF. The CDR3 DNA is TGTGCCAGCAGCTTAACGCGGCCATGGGGGCGGCACGACAATGAGCAGTTCTTC.

The V and J genes are TRBV7-8 and TRBJ2-1, with TRBD1 identical over 9 bases. CDR3 length equals 15 residues. V lost 3 bases and J lost 6; bases outside the gene matches: 6. CDR1 and CDR2 from the germline V gene are SGHVS and FQNEAQ. The CDR3 coding sequence is TGTGCCAGCAGCTTGACTGGGACAGGGATCAATGAGCAGTTCTTC. Protein product: CASSLTGTGINEQFF.

This rearrangement joins TRBV7-2 to TRBJ2-1, with TRBD2 matching over 13 bases. CDR3 length: 15 residues. J gave up 5 bases and V 8 bases, and 6 bases lay outside the gene matches. The V gene's germline CDR1 is SGHTA and CDR2 FQGNSA. CDR3 region: CASWLGLAGDNEQFF. The DNA for the CDR3 is TGTGCCAGCTGGCTAGGACTAGCGGGGGACAATGAGCAGTTCTTC. The whole variable domain, remainder taken from reference TRBV7-2 and TRBJ2-1, is GAGVSQSPSNKVTEKGKDVELRCDPISGHTALYWYRQSLGQGLEFLIYFQGNSAPDKSGLPSDRFSAERTGGSVSTLTIQRTQQEDSAVYLCASWLGLAGDNEQFFGPGTRLTVL.

The sample holds a few counts of this clonotype. CDR3 protein: CAISERPGPNNEQFF. The DNA of the CDR3 is TGTGCCATCAGTGAGCGCCCGGGCCCCAACAATGAGCAGTTCTTC. The chain recombines TRBV10-3 with TRBJ2-1; D uncertain. Germline loops: CDR1 ENHRY, CDR2 SYGVKD. CDR3 size: 15 residues. The V end lost 2 bases, the J end lost 5 bases, and 13 bases lay between the germline ends.

This clonotype was observed at least ten times. The gene calls are TRBV2 and TRBJ2-7; 9 nucleotides match TRBD1. The ends lost 10 bases at V and 2 bases at J; junction bases unmatched: 9. Germline V gives CDR1 SNHLY, CDR2 FYNNEI. This CDR3 is built from 14 residues. As DNA, the CDR3 is TGTGCCACCGCCGGGACAGGGTTTACCTACGAGCAGTACTTC. Translation gives CATAGTGFTYEQYF.

The chain joins TRBV12-3 or TRBV12-4 to TRBJ2-7; possible D gene TRBD1, 6 bases. Trimming removed 2 bases at V and 1 base at J, with 15 bases between. The CDR3 sequence is 16 residues long. CDR3 region: CASSLSPVGASYEQYF. CDR3 nucleotide sequence: TGTGCCAGCAGTTTAAGTCCGGTGGGGGCGTCCTACGAGCAGTACTTC.

The V gene is TRBV10-3, the J gene TRBJ2-4; 8 bases map to TRBD1. Germline V lookup: CDR1 ENHRY, CDR2 SYGVKD. The CDR3 has 18 residues. Trimming removed 3 bases from V and 0 bases from J; junction bases left unmatched: 10. This chain's CDR3 is CAISDGTGDTLAKNIQYF. The CDR3 DNA is TGTGCCATCAGTGACGGGACAGGAGACACCCTAGCCAAAAACATTCAGTACTTC.

The chain uses TRBV5-6 and TRBJ2-7; D gene ambiguous. This CDR3 spans 8 amino acids. Per germline, CDR1 SGHDT and CDR2 YYEEEE. CDR3 in amino acids: CEDYEQYF. Here the CDR3 DNA reads TGTGAGGACTACGAGCAGTACTTC.

This clonotype was seen ten or more times. The chain uses TRBV5-1 and TRBJ2-6; D gene uncertain. The ends were cut back, 2 bases at V and 4 bases at J, with 10 bases in the middle. CDR1 and CDR2 from the germline V gene are SGHRS and YFSETQ. The CDR3 is 15 residues long. The CDR3 DNA is TGCGCCAGCAGCTTACTGCTGTCGGGGGCCAACGTCCTGACTTTC. Encoded protein: CASSLLLSGANVLTF.

The sample holds a few counts of this clonotype. The DNA for the CDR3 is TGCAGTGCTAGAGATAGTGTAGGTTCACCCCTCCACTTT. Encoded protein: CSARDSVGSPLHF. The chain carries TRBV20-1 and TRBJ1-6; D not certain. The CDR3 sequence is 13 residues long. The germline V gene encodes CDR1 DFQATT and CDR2 SNEGSKA (reference sequence). V was pared by 0 bases and J by 9 bases, with 9 bases between.

The sample holds many counts of this clonotype. The rearrangement links TRBV19 to TRBJ2-7; D may be TRBD1 or TRBD2 (5 bases each). This CDR3 is built from 14 residues. V shed 5 bases and J shed 2 bases, with 13 bases lying between them. Germline CDR1 reads LNHDA; CDR2 reads SQIVND (reference sequence). The CDR3 bases are TGTGCCAGTAGTCCCGGGACCGGAACCTACGAGCAGTACTTC. Protein sequence: CASSPGTGTYEQYF.

For the CDR3, the DNA is TGTGCCAGCAGCTTACCCTCTACATACGAGCAGTACTTC. This gives the protein CASSLPSTYEQYF. The chain joins TRBV7-2 to TRBJ2-7; D not certain. Germline values: CDR1 SGHTA, CDR2 FQGNSA. The CDR3 is 13 amino acids. Trimming removed 2 bases from V and 4 bases from J, with 9 bases in between.

This clonotype was seen only a few times. The V gene is TRBV19, the J gene TRBJ2-1; 12 nucleotides agree with TRBD2. The germline V gene encodes CDR1 LNHDA and CDR2 SQIVND (reference sequence). V gave up 9 bases and J gave up 7 bases; unmatched junction bases: 7. This CDR3 is 14 amino acids long. Here the CDR3 reads CASRLAGAGNEQFF. CDR3 sequence (DNA): TGTGCCAGCCGACTAGCGGGAGCCGGTAATGAGCAGTTCTTC.

The chain couples TRBV20-1 to TRBJ2-5; 8 positions agree with TRBD2. This CDR3 region has 14 residues. The J segment lost 1 base and the V segment lost 7 bases, leaving 8 bases of the junction unmatched. Germline V lookup: CDR1 DFQATT, CDR2 SNEGSKA (reference sequence). The DNA of the CDR3 is TGCAGTGTTATGAGCGGGAGTTTCCAAGAGACCCAGTACTTC. It translates to CSVMSGSFQETQYF.

This clonotype was found a few times. J is TRBJ2-1 and V is TRBV27; 10 positions match TRBD2. V lost 6 bases, J lost 5 bases, and 4 bases stayed unmatched. The CDR3 contains 14 residues. Germline V gives CDR1 MNHEY, CDR2 SMNVEV (reference sequence). The CDR3 DNA sequence: TGTGCCAGCAGCCATGGACTAGCGGACAATGAGCAGTTCTTC. This encodes CASSHGLADNEQFF.

The chain employs TRBV6-5 and TRBJ2-7; D may be TRBD1 (6 bases). The CDR3 has 11 residues. V lost 6 bases, J lost 7 bases, and 10 bases lay in between. The germline gives CDR1 MNHEY, CDR2 SVGAGI. The CDR3 protein is CASRTGEEQYF. The CDR3 DNA is TGTGCCAGCAGGACAGGAGAAGAGCAGTACTTC.

The rearrangement uses TRBV5-1 and TRBJ2-1; TRBD2 agrees at 8 bases. This CDR3 comprises 16 residues. The ends lost 4 bases at V and 3 bases at J; junction bases unmatched: 9. Germline V gives CDR1 SGHRS, CDR2 YFSETQ. The CDR3 loop is CASSPGGGGGYNEQFF. The DNA for the CDR3 is TGCGCCAGCAGCCCCGGGGGGGGCGGTGGCTACAATGAGCAGTTCTTC. The variable domain in full, with the rest retrieved from reference TRBV5-1 and TRBJ2-1, is KAGVTQTPRYLIKTRGQQVTLSCSPISGHRSVSWYQQTPGQGLQFLFEYFSETQRNKGNFPGRFSGRQFSNSRSEMNVSTLELGDSALYLCASSPGGGGGYNEQFFGPGTRLTVL.

This clonotype was seen a handful of times. The genes are TRBV5-1 and TRBJ2-2, with D unclear. The length of the CDR3 is 14 residues. CDR1 is SGHRS and CDR2 is YFSETQ in the germline V gene. The V gene lost 4 bases and the J gene lost 0 bases, with 7 bases spanning the gap. The CDR3 loop is CASSVGSNTGELFF. DNA for the CDR3: TGCGCCAGCAGCGTGGGCTCGAACACCGGGGAGCTGTTTTTT.